This passage covers 30 T cell receptor beta chains from one sample sequenced in a study of blood T cell repertoires in COVID-19. Here immunoSEQ multiplex PCR was the method, and the copy in TCRdb shows in-frame clones only, minus some. Among 50,000 to 65,000 clones, 72% were seen once, and the ten largest hold roughly 5%. The sequencing sample was made of peripheral blood. The origin of the receptors is a woman aged 65 to 85 with COVID-19, enrolled during active disease.

The rearrangement uses TRBV6-1 and TRBJ2-5; possible D gene TRBD2, 6 bases. Germline V CDR1 and CDR2: MNHNS, SASEGT. V shed 0 bases and J shed 2 bases, with 10 bases lying between them. The CDR3 length is 15 residues. The CDR3 protein is CASSEAEREQETQYF. DNA of the CDR3: TGTGCCAGCAGTGAAGCGGAACGGGAGCAAGAGACCCAGTACTTC.

This clone was observed a few times. The chain couples TRBV5-8 to TRBJ2-2; TRBD1 aligns across 8 bases. The CDR3 length is 16 residues. Germline lookup yields CDR1 SGHTS and CDR2 YDEGEE. The trim removed 1 base at V and 4 bases at J, leaving 6 bases unmatched. The CDR3 coding sequence is TGTGCCAGCAGCTTGCAGGGACAGGTCTCCACCGGGGAGCTGTTTTTT. Protein sequence: CASSLQGQVSTGELFF.

This clone was found many times. The chain links TRBV7-8 to TRBJ2-5, with a possible D match to TRBD1 (6 bases). Germline CDR1 and CDR2: SGHVS and FQNEAQ. The CDR3 loop spans 15 amino acids. With 5 bases removed from V and 5 bases from J, the gap between germline ends came to 18 bases. The CDR3 sequence is CASSSTRGSLETQYF. Written as DNA, the CDR3 is TGTGCCAGCAGCAGCACCAGGGGAAGTTTGGAGACCCAGTACTTC.

This chain uses TRBV6-2 or TRBV6-3 with TRBJ1-2, with 10 bases matching TRBD1. CDR3 length: 13 residues. From germline, CDR1 is MNHEY and CDR2 SVGEGT. V shed 6 bases, J shed 5 bases, and the junction held 3 bases outside the gene matches. The CDR3 coding sequence is TGTGCCAGCAGCCGGGACAGGGGATATGGCTACACCTTC. Encoded protein: CASSRDRGYGYTF.

The chain recombines TRBV7-2 with TRBJ2-3, with a possible D match to TRBD2 (6 bases). V was shortened by 5 bases and J by 4 bases, with 10 bases between the two germline ends. CDR3 length: 13 residues. Germline V gene lookup returns CDR1 SGHTA and CDR2 FQGNSA. CDR3 sequence: CASSTREADTQYF. Written as DNA, the CDR3 is TGTGCCAGCAGCACCAGGGAGGCAGATACGCAGTATTTT.

The rearrangement links TRBV5-1 to TRBJ2-3, with a tentative D call TRBD2 (6 bases). CDR3 length equals 13 residues. V shed 2 bases and J shed 6 bases, with 10 bases lying between them. Germline V gene lookup returns CDR1 SGHRS and CDR2 YFSETQ. The CDR3 region is CASSFGGWDTQYF. CDR3 DNA sequence: TGCGCCAGCAGCTTCGGGGGATGGGATACGCAGTATTTT.

The CDR3 coding sequence is TGTGCCAGCAGTGAAGTCTTGCGGGGGAACACCGGGGAGCTGTTTTTT. It translates to CASSEVLRGNTGELFF. This chain uses TRBV6-1 with TRBJ2-2; a weak D match, TRBD2 (6 bases). The V end was cut by 1 base, the J end by 1 base, with 10 bases between. There are 16 residues in the CDR3. The germline gives CDR1 MNHNS, CDR2 SASEGT.

V gene TRBV11-1 combines with J gene TRBJ2-7, with a weak D call TRBD2 (6 bases). This CDR3 region has 15 residues. V lost 2 bases, J lost 2 bases, and 13 bases lay in between. Germline CDR1 and CDR2: SGHAT and FQDESV (reference sequence). CDR3 DNA sequence: TGTGCCAGCAGCTTAAGGCGGGGTAATCCCTACGAGCAGTACTTC. It codes for CASSLRRGNPYEQYF.

This chain links TRBV10-3 with TRBJ2-1; TRBD1 might be the D (6 bases). Trimming removed 6 bases at V and 9 bases at J, with 9 bases between. Germline CDR1 reads ENHRY; CDR2 reads SYGVKD. This CDR3 contains 11 residues. Here the CDR3 reads CAIRGQGEQFF. CDR3 bases: TGTGCCATCAGGGGACAAGGTGAGCAGTTCTTC.

This clone has more than one count but fewer than ten. The V gene is TRBV5-1, the J gene TRBJ1-1, with 8 bases fitting TRBD1. The V gene end was trimmed by 4 bases and the J gene end by 1 base; junction bases not matched to a gene: 9. The CDR3 totals 16 residues. Per germline, CDR1 SGHRS and CDR2 YFSETQ. The CDR3 region is CASSRNAGTGNTEAFF. DNA for the CDR3: TGCGCCAGCAGCCGAAATGCCGGGACAGGGAACACTGAAGCTTTCTTT.

This clone appeared once. The chain couples TRBV5-3 to TRBJ2-5; D unclear. TRBV5-3 is an ORF for which the function is uncertain. The CDR3 covers 12 residues. V was cut by 3 bases and J by 3 bases, with 6 bases left in between. CDR3 protein: CARSSLEETQYF. The DNA of the CDR3 is TGTGCCAGAAGCTCTCTCGAAGAGACCCAGTACTTC.

The V gene is TRBV12-3 or TRBV12-4, the J gene TRBJ1-5; 8 bases are shared with TRBD1. CDR3 length: 13 amino acids. Germline trimming cut 6 bases from V and 5 bases from J; bases unmatched to any gene: 3. The CDR3 DNA reads TGTGCCAGCAGGACAGGGGTTGATCAGCCCCAGCATTTT. This gives the protein CASRTGVDQPQHF.

The chain couples TRBV2 to TRBJ2-7, with D possibly being TRBD2 (5 bases). This CDR3 has 15 amino acids. Between the trimmed V and J ends, which lost 3 bases and 0 bases, there was a span of 12 bases. Germline assignment: CDR1 SNHLY and CDR2 FYNNEI. The CDR3 sequence: CASSDGQRSSYEQYV. The DNA for the CDR3 is TGTGCCAGCAGTGATGGGCAGCGGAGCTCCTACGAGCAGTACGTC.

The V call is TRBV5-1, the J call TRBJ2-5; TRBD2 is a possible D gene (6 bases). The CDR3 has 15 amino acids. V was trimmed by 4 bases and J by 7 bases, leaving 20 bases between them. The germline gives CDR1 SGHRS, CDR2 YFSETQ. CDR3 amino acids: CASSPGLRGPTTQYF. The CDR3 nucleotides read TGCGCCAGCAGCCCGGGACTCAGAGGGCCAACGACCCAGTACTTC. The whole variable domain, filled in from reference TRBV5-1 and TRBJ2-5, reads KAGVTQTPRYLIKTRGQQVTLSCSPISGHRSVSWYQQTPGQGLQFLFEYFSETQRNKGNFPGRFSGRQFSNSRSEMNVSTLELGDSALYLCASSPGLRGPTTQYFGPGTRLLVL.

This clone was seen a few times. This chain uses TRBV4-2 with TRBJ2-7, with 9 bases lining up with TRBD1. V lost 3 bases, J lost 3 bases, and 6 bases stayed unmatched. In germline, CDR1 is LGHNA, CDR2 YNFKEQ. The CDR3 is 15 residues long. The CDR3 region has the DNA TGTGCCAGCAGCCAGGACAGGGGTGACTACTACGAGCAGTACGTC. Protein: CASSQDRGDYYEQYV.

Details on this clone: One end of the junction does not line up with germline, which may come from a read error. J is TRBJ2-5 and V is TRBV7-7, with D tentatively TRBD2 (5 bases). The CDR3 extends over 14 amino acids. The germline CDR1 and CDR2 sequences are SSHAT and FNYEAQ (reference sequence). CDR3 coding DNA: TGTGCTAGCAGCCGGGGAGCGGCGGTAGAGACCCAGTACTTC. It specifies CASSRGAAVETQYF.

The chain joins TRBV5-1 to TRBJ1-3, with D perhaps TRBD1 (5 bases). V was shortened by 0 bases and J by 0 bases, with 10 bases between the two germline ends. The CDR3 has 16 amino acids. From germline, CDR1 is SGHRS and CDR2 YFSETQ. CDR3 DNA sequence: TGCGCCAGCAGCTTGGGCCCGACAGCCTCTGGAAACACCATATATTTT. Translating it yields CASSLGPTASGNTIYF.

This clone was detected a few times. CDR3: CASSDRPPGQGNNEQFF. The CDR3 nucleotides are TGTGCCAGCAGCGACAGACCTCCGGGACAGGGAAACAATGAGCAGTTCTTC. The chain employs TRBV9 and TRBJ2-1; 9 bases fit TRBD1. The CDR3 extends over 17 amino acids. The germline V gene has CDR1 SGDLS and CDR2 YYNGEE. The V gene end was trimmed by 3 bases and the J gene end by 5 bases; junction bases not matched to a gene: 12.

This clone was recorded once. This CDR3 reads CASKDRGKNIQYF. The DNA of the CDR3 is TGTGCCAGTAAGGACAGGGGAAAAAACATTCAGTACTTC. The V and J genes are TRBV19 and TRBJ2-4, with 9 bases identical to TRBD1. CDR3 size: 13 residues. V lost 7 bases to trimming and J lost 4 bases; unmatched junction nucleotides: 2. Germline V gives CDR1 LNHDA, CDR2 SQIVND (reference sequence).

The V call is TRBV2, the J call TRBJ1-2; D remains unclear. Germline CDR1 SNHLY, CDR2 FYNNEI. Deletions cut 6 bases from V and 4 bases from J, with 9 bases between. The CDR3 contains 12 residues. This CDR3 reads CASSYSSYGYTF. In DNA, the CDR3 is TGTGCCAGCAGCTACAGCTCCTATGGCTACACCTTC.

Concerning this clone itself: Within the sample, other DNA sequences also encode this same CDR3. The gene calls are TRBV24-1 and TRBJ2-1; 9 bases fit TRBD2. V gave up 0 bases and J gave up 0 bases; unmatched junction bases: 2. Germline values: CDR1 KGHDR, CDR2 SFDVKD. This CDR3 contains 17 residues. This CDR3 reads CATSDLGSGSSYNEQFF. DNA of the CDR3: TGTGCCACCAGTGATTTGGGTAGCGGGAGCTCCTACAATGAGCAGTTCTTC.

J is TRBJ1-1 and V is TRBV27; 8 nucleotides match TRBD1. Germline trimming cut 3 bases from V and 4 bases from J; bases unmatched to any gene: 10. CDR3 length: 16 residues. Germline V gene lookup returns CDR1 MNHEY and CDR2 SMNVEV (reference sequence). The CDR3: CASSFRPGGAPTEAFF. DNA for the CDR3: TGTGCCAGCAGTTTTCGCCCAGGGGGCGCCCCCACTGAAGCTTTCTTT.

This clone was found a few times. The chain combines TRBV6-5 with TRBJ2-7; 7 bases are shared with TRBD2. CDR1 MNHEY and CDR2 SVGAGI come from the germline V gene. The CDR3 length is 14 residues. V gave up 6 bases and J gave up 3 bases; unmatched junction bases: 8. In nucleotides, the CDR3 is TGTGCCAGCAGCCGTACTAGCGACAGCTACGAGCAGTACTTC. Its protein is CASSRTSDSYEQYF.

The V gene is TRBV12-3 or TRBV12-4, the J gene TRBJ1-1, with D tentatively TRBD1 (6 bases). The CDR3 runs to 13 residues. Trimming took off 6 bases at V and 7 bases at J, with 15 bases between the two ends. CDR3: CASRTPTGIEAFF. In DNA, the CDR3 is TGTGCCAGCAGGACCCCTACAGGGATTGAAGCTTTCTTT.

This clone was counted once. This chain connects TRBV6-2 or TRBV6-3 to TRBJ1-2, with 7 bases aligning to TRBD1. Losses at the gene ends were 6 bases for V and 3 bases for J; bases not matched to a gene: 7. The CDR3 runs 14 residues. Germline lookup yields CDR1 MNHEY and CDR2 SVGEGT. In nucleotides, the CDR3 is TGTGCCAGCAGCCCCGGACAGGAGTACTATGGCTACACCTTC. As protein: CASSPGQEYYGYTF.

The chain recombines TRBV12-3 or TRBV12-4 with TRBJ2-7, with D possibly TRBD1 on 6 matching bases. This CDR3 comprises 13 residues. V lost 6 bases, J lost 1 base, and 10 bases lay in between. The CDR3 is CASRRTGSYEQYF. CDR3 in DNA: TGTGCCAGCAGGCGAACAGGGTCCTACGAGCAGTACTTC.

V and J are TRBV7-8 and TRBJ1-2; TRBD1 matches at 10 bases. The V and J ends lost 2 bases and 8 bases, in that order; junction bases with no gene match: 11. Germline V CDR1 and CDR2: SGHVS, FQNEAQ. The CDR3 covers 16 residues. In DNA form, the CDR3 reads TGTGCCAGCAGCTTAACGGGTGGGACAGGGGTTACGGGCTACACCTTC. Amino acids: CASSLTGGTGVTGYTF.

The chain recombines TRBV5-1 with TRBJ2-3; a weak D match, TRBD2 (7 bases). V gave up 3 bases and J gave up 2 bases, with 16 bases separating them. CDR1 and CDR2 from the germline V gene are SGHRS and YFSETQ. This CDR3 has 16 residues. The CDR3 nucleotides read TGCGCCAGCAGCTCCGAGCGGGGACAATCCACAGATACGCAGTATTTT. It yields the protein CASSSERGQSTDTQYF.

This clone was seen a single time. The V and J genes are TRBV19 and TRBJ1-5, with TRBD1 matching over 8 bases. The CDR3 loop spans 12 amino acids. Germline-derived CDR1 and CDR2 are LNHDA and SQIVND (reference sequence). V dropped 10 bases and J dropped 6; count of bases not matched to a gene: 5. The CDR3 here is CATSGGTQPQHF. For the CDR3, the DNA is TGTGCCACTTCAGGGGGCACTCAGCCCCAGCATTTT.

The chain links TRBV6-5 to TRBJ1-1; TRBD1 might be the D (5 bases). This CDR3 is 14 amino acids long. The V end was cut by 0 bases, the J end by 3 bases, with 8 bases between. The V gene's germline CDR1 is MNHEY and CDR2 SVGAGI. The DNA for the CDR3 is TGTGCCAGCAGTTACTCGGGGGGGTACACTGAAGCTTTCTTT. Its protein is CASSYSGGYTEAFF.